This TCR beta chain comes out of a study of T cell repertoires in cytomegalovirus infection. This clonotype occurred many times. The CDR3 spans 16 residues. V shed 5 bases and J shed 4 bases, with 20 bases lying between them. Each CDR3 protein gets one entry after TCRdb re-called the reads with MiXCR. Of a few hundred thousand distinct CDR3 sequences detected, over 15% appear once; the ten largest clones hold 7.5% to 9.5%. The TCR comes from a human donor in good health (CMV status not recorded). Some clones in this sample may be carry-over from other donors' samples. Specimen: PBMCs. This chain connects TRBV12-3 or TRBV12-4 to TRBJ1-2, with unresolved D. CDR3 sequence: CASSPWASGIGYGYTF. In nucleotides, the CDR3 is TGTGCCAGCAGTCCATGGGCCTCCGGGATCGGCTATGGCTACACCTTC.